One sample yielded the 17 T cell receptor beta chains listed below, sequenced in a study of tumor-infiltrating lymphocytes in oesophageal squamous cell carcinoma. TCRdb recomputed calls from the PCR reads with MiXCR, one row per CDR3 protein. The table records 10,000 to 15,000 distinct CDR3 sequences, roughly 47% of them present only once. Sequencing input: normal esophageal tissue next to the tumor. These receptors all come from a male donor with esophageal squamous cell carcinoma.

Comment on this clonotype: Without the conserved terminal phenylalanine or tryptophan, this CDR3 likely stems from a read error. It is unclear where the CDR3 begins or ends on the DNA, so no DNA is shown, and the CDR3 is as TCRdb lists it. The rearrangement joins TRBV7-4 to TRBJ1-1; TRBD1 reflects the table's D call only, with no check against the DNA. The CDR3 region is 19 residues in length, termini included. Germline V gene sequence: CDR1 SGHVT, CDR2 SQSDAQ. The CDR3 sequence is CASSPGGVRGGKRPSTSGQ.

This clonotype was found a few times. The chain joins TRBV7-2 to TRBJ2-4, with D perhaps TRBD2 (5 bases). CDR1 SGHTA and CDR2 FQGNSA come from the germline V gene. V was pared by 2 bases and J by 15 bases, with 23 bases between. The CDR3 has 15 residues. CDR3: CASSLFIANTGELYF. DNA of the CDR3: TGTGCCAGCAGCTTATTCATAGCGAACACCGGGGAGCTGTACTTC. Filled out from reference TRBV7-2 and TRBJ2-4, the complete variable domain reads GAGVSQSPSNKVTEKGKDVELRCDPISGHTALYWYRQSLGQGLEFLIYFQGNSAPDKSGLPSDRFSAERTGGSVSTLTIQRTQQEDSAVYLCASSLFIANTGELYFGAGTRLSVL.

This clonotype was recorded only once. This chain uses TRBV7-2 with TRBJ2-3; tentatively, D is TRBD2 (6 bases). Germline loops: CDR1 SGHTA, CDR2 FQGNSA. CDR3 size: 14 residues. V shed 9 bases and J shed 0 bases, with 13 bases lying between them. The CDR3 region is CASSRGASTDTQYF. In DNA, the CDR3 is TGTGCCAGTTCCCGCGGGGCTAGCACAGATACGCAGTATTTT.

There are a few counts of this clonotype. V and J are TRBV18 and TRBJ2-1, with 11 bases aligning to TRBD2. CDR3 size: 18 residues. The V gene end was trimmed by 3 bases and the J gene end by 0 bases; junction bases not matched to a gene: 7. Germline CDR1 and CDR2: KGHSH and LQKENI. In nucleotides, the CDR3 is TGTGCCAGCTCACCCCAGCTAGCGGGAGGCTTCTCCTACAATGAGCAGTTCTTC. The encoded protein is CASSPQLAGGFSYNEQFF.

V and J are TRBV7-3 and TRBJ2-5; D gene uncertain. This CDR3 spans 14 amino acids. Trimming stripped 5 bases from V and 1 base from J, with 11 bases between. CDR1 and CDR2 (germline): SGHTA, FQGTGA. This CDR3 is CASSPTGLQETQYF. CDR3 nucleotides: TGTGCCAGCAGCCCCACCGGCCTCCAAGAGACCCAGTACTTC. Supplemented by reference TRBV7-3 and TRBJ2-5, the full variable domain reads GAGVSQTPSNKVTEKGKYVELRCDPISGHTALYWYRQSLGQGPEFLIYFQGTGAADDSGLPNDRFFAVRPEGSVSTLKIQRTERGDSAVYLCASSPTGLQETQYFGPGTRLLVL.

The rearrangement links TRBV7-6 to TRBJ2-7, with 7 bases matching TRBD1. The tail of the sequence fits TRBJ2-5 better, so the J call may be wrong. The CDR3 is 15 amino acids. Germline CDR1 and CDR2: SGHVS and FNYEAQ. The CDR3 bases are TGTGCCAGCAGCGGCCCGGGACAGCGGACGGGGACCCAGTACTTC. Translated, it gives CASSGPGQRTGTQYF.

J is TRBJ2-7 and V is TRBV6-5; 9 bases line up with TRBD2. The J call may be faulty, since TRBJ2-1 better matches the DNA end. The CDR3 consists of 13 residues. CDR1 is MNHEY and CDR2 is SVGAGI in the germline V gene. CDR3 sequence: CASEASGNNEQFF. The DNA for the CDR3 is TGTGCCAGTGAGGCTAGCGGGAACAATGAGCAGTTCTTC.

This rearrangement joins TRBV7-3 to TRBJ2-3; 11 nucleotides match TRBD2. The J call is uncertain, as TRBJ2-2 better fits the DNA end. Germline V gene data show CDR1 as SGHTA and CDR2 as FQGTGA. This CDR3 has 15 residues. The CDR3 coding sequence is TGTGCCAGCAGCTCTACTAGCGGGAGCACCGGGGAGCTGTTTTTT. It specifies CASSSTSGSTGELFF.

The V gene is TRBV6-5, the J gene TRBJ1-1; 8 nucleotides agree with TRBD1. There are 15 residues in the CDR3. Per the germline V gene, CDR1 is MNHEY and CDR2 is SVGAGI. The ends lost 8 bases at V and 5 bases at J; junction bases unmatched: 13. The CDR3 is CASCRATGVRTEAFF. As DNA, the CDR3 is TGTGCCAGCTGCAGGGCGACAGGGGTTCGGACTGAAGCTTTCTTT.

This clonotype has ten or more counts. The chain employs TRBV15 and TRBJ2-1, with D hard to call. CDR1 and CDR2 from the germline V gene are LNHNV and YYDKDF (reference sequence). CDR3 length equals 12 residues. Between the trimmed V and J ends, which lost 0 bases and 4 bases, there was a span of 1 base. DNA of the CDR3: TGTGCCACCAGCAGAGATTACAATGAGCAGTTCTTC. The encoded protein is CATSRDYNEQFF.

V and J are TRBV12-3 or TRBV12-4 and TRBJ2-3; TRBD2 matches 12 bases. The V segment lost 4 bases and the J segment 4 bases; nucleotides outside the gene matches: 9. The CDR3 runs 17 residues. The CDR3: CASSSTRLAGESDTQYF. CDR3 nucleotide sequence: TGTGCCAGCAGTTCTACACGACTAGCGGGGGAATCAGATACGCAGTATTTT.

J is TRBJ1-5 and V is TRBV7-2; D is unclear. CDR1 is SGHTA, CDR2 FQGNSA, per germline. Trimming shortened V by 2 bases and J by 5 bases, and 7 bases separated the two germline ends. This CDR3 is 13 amino acids long. The CDR3 bases are TGTGCCAGCAGCTTATGGAGGGATCAGCCCCAGCATTTT. It translates to CASSLWRDQPQHF.

Ten or more counts support this clonotype. The chain employs TRBV6-1 and TRBJ2-7; 14 bases agree with TRBD2. The CDR3 is 15 amino acids. The J segment lost 6 bases and the V segment lost 7 bases, leaving 8 bases of the junction unmatched. Germline values: CDR1 MNHNS, CDR2 SASEGT. The CDR3 protein is CASNRGLAGVVEQYF. The DNA for the CDR3 is TGTGCCAGCAATAGGGGACTAGCGGGAGTTGTCGAGCAGTACTTC.

The chain combines TRBV7-3 with TRBJ2-1, with 9 bases that match TRBD2. CDR1 and CDR2 from the germline V gene are SGHTA and FQGTGA. J was trimmed by 2 bases and V by 5 bases; bases with no gene match: 7. This CDR3 comprises 16 residues. For the CDR3, the DNA is TGTGCCAGCAGCCCCCGGAAGCGGGGGGCCTACAATGAGCAGTTCTTC. This translates into CASSPRKRGAYNEQFF.

This clonotype has a count of ten or more. This sequence joins TRBV28 and TRBJ1-1; TRBD1 matches 7 bases. The germline gives CDR1 MDHEN, CDR2 SYDVKM. This CDR3 is 14 amino acids long. J gave up 10 bases and V 7 bases, and 15 bases lay outside the gene matches. CDR3 bases: TGTGCCAGCAAAGCGACAGGGACGGGTCGAGGAGCTTTCTTT. Its protein product is CASKATGTGRGAFF.

The rearrangement uses TRBV7-9 and TRBJ2-7, with D unclear. This CDR3 has 14 residues. The V end lost 2 bases, the J end lost 7 bases, and 15 bases lay between the germline ends. The germline V gene encodes CDR1 SEHNR and CDR2 FQNEAQ (reference sequence). CDR3 nucleotides: TGTGCCAGCAGCTTACTCGGAGATTCGAATGAGCAGTACTTC. Residues: CASSLLGDSNEQYF.

This clonotype is categorized as medium-sized. The rearrangement uses TRBV25-1 and TRBJ2-5, with D tentatively TRBD2 (5 bases). Looked up from germline, CDR1 is MGHDK and CDR2 is SYGVNS. V shed 6 bases and J shed 4 bases, with 18 bases lying between them. The CDR3 is 15 residues long. CDR3 DNA sequence: TGTGCCAGCAGGGACTTGACGGGGTATCGAGAGACCCAGTACTTC. The encoded protein is CASRDLTGYRETQYF. The whole variable domain, filled in from reference TRBV25-1 and TRBJ2-5, reads EADIYQTPRYLVIGTGKKITLECSQTMGHDKMYWYQQDPGMELHLIHYSYGVNSTEKGDLSSESTVSRIRTEHFPLTLESARPSHTSQYLCASRDLTGYRETQYFGPGTRLLVL.